This TCR beta chain was profiled in a study of cytomegalovirus exposure and HLA in healthy donors. Concerning this clone: The target antigen is unknown.

The CDR3 extends over 15 amino acids. The V segment lost 5 bases and the J segment 1 base; nucleotides outside the gene matches: 6. Per germline, CDR1 LNHNV and CDR2 YYDKDF (reference sequence). Findings of the study overall: The authors later linked a missense DCLRE1C variant to TCR beta V- and J-gene trimming. Other equally common chains were less clonally expanded than HLA-associated TCR beta chains, a later analysis showed.

This PCR relied on a set of 60 Vbeta primers and 13 Jbeta primers. Method: immunoSEQ multiplex PCR; TCRdb's copy keeps in-frame clones and lacks some. The sample has about 110,000 clones, approximately 70% seen once. This sequence originates from a man aged 30 to 39 in good health and CMV-seropositive. The chain uses TRBV15 and TRBJ2-7, with 9 bases aligning to TRBD1. Material: PBMCs. CDR3 sequence: CATSLRTGASYEQYF. CDR3 nucleotide sequence: TGTGCCACCAGCCTCAGGACAGGGGCTTCCTACGAGCAGTACTTC.